The rows below give T cell receptor beta chains drawn from one sample of a study of regulatory T cells in long-lasting Graves disease. TCRdb passed the multiplex PCR reads through MiXCR, listing each CDR3 protein once. In the table there are fewer than 650,000 distinct CDR3 sequences, 15% to 20% of which are singletons. The same sample was also used in a study of T cells in Graves' hyperthyroidism and ophthalmopathy.

Sample: peripheral blood mononuclear cells (PBMCs), taken at new diagnosis, from a patient treated with antithyroid drugs. These receptors all come from a woman aged 25 to 45 with Graves disease. Both conserved end residues are part of each CDR3. A D gene is named only where the DNA matches it firmly. Some rows mark clone size as missing; the rest say once, few, many or name a class of expanded clone.

v_gene,abundance,d_gene,j_gene,CDR3aa,CDR3nt
TRBV7-2,many,TRBD1,TRBJ2-7,CASSQRQGAYEQYF,TGTGCCAGCAGCCAAAGACAGGGGGCCTACGAGCAGTACTTC
TRBV12-3/TRBV12-4,.,TRBD2,TRBJ2-7,CASSLTTSRDYEQYF,TGTGCCAGCAGTCTCACGACTAGCAGAGACTACGAGCAGTACTTC
TRBV25-1,.,.,TRBJ2-7,CASSAGTADTWVDGQYF,TGTGCCAGCAGTGCTGGGACCGCGGACACTTGGGTGGATGGTCAGTACTTC
TRBV29-1,.,.,TRBJ1-2,CSVAAEGYGYTF,TGCAGCGTTGCGGCGGAGGGATATGGCTACACCTTC
TRBV6-2/TRBV6-3,few,.,TRBJ2-1,CASSYRGFGKTNEQFF,TGTGCCAGCAGTTACCGTGGTTTCGGCAAAACCAATGAGCAGTTCTTC
TRBV7-9,many,.,TRBJ2-3,CASVAPQTDTQYF,TGTGCCAGCGTGGCCCCGCAGACAGATACGCAGTATTTT
TRBV28,many,.,TRBJ1-3,CASRFTGAGNTIYF,TGTGCCAGCAGGTTCACAGGTGCTGGAAACACCATATATTTT
TRBV29-1,.,.,TRBJ2-5,CSILRQVQETQYF,TGCAGCATCCTGCGACAGGTTCAAGAGACCCAGTACTTC
TRBV7-9,many,.,TRBJ2-7,CASSPTPPRSYEQYF,TGTGCCAGCAGCCCAACGCCGCCGCGGTCCTACGAGCAGTACTTC
TRBV20-1,many,TRBD1,TRBJ2-7,CSAGSHLRTGRSYEQYF,TGCAGTGCTGGTAGCCATCTTCGGACAGGCCGCTCCTACGAGCAGTACTTC
TRBV5-5,few,TRBD1,TRBJ1-2,CASSTRTGGDGYTF,TGTGCCAGCAGCACAAGGACAGGGGGAGATGGCTACACCTTC
TRBV7-8,many,.,TRBJ2-5,CASSRGRIETQYF,TGTGCCAGCAGCCGGGGCCGGATAGAGACCCAGTACTTC
TRBV20-1,many,.,TRBJ1-1,CSAVLTWRRNTEAFF,TGCAGTGCTGTACTAACGTGGCGGAGGAACACTGAAGCTTTCTTT
TRBV20-1,few,TRBD2,TRBJ2-1,CSARDRLAGGISSYNEQFF,TGCAGTGCTAGAGACCGACTAGCGGGAGGTATCAGCTCCTACAATGAGCAGTTCTTC
TRBV7-2,many,TRBD1,TRBJ2-5,CASSSQTGGETQYF,TGTGCCAGCAGCTCCCAGACAGGGGGGGAGACCCAGTACTTC
TRBV5-5,.,.,TRBJ1-1,CASSLTETRNTEAFF,TGTGCCAGCAGCTTAACAGAAACTAGGAACACTGAAGCTTTCTTT
TRBV7-3,.,.,TRBJ2-5,CASSLRPPGSPAMGVPHQETQYF,TGTGCCAGCAGCCTCCGGCCCCCAGGTTCCCCAGCCATGGGGGTCCCTCACCAAGAGACCCAGTACTTC
TRBV2,many,.,TRBJ1-3,CASSGVRGNTIYF,TGTGCCAGCAGCGGGGTGCGGGGAAACACCATATATTTT
TRBV30,.,.,TRBJ1-2,CAWNGVWGYTF,TGTGCCTGGAATGGGGTCTGGGGCTACACCTTC
TRBV14,few,TRBD2,TRBJ2-1,CASSRGGSGRYNEQFF,TGTGCCAGCAGCCGAGGGGGGAGCGGGAGATACAATGAGCAGTTCTTC
TRBV6-1,many,.,TRBJ2-5,CASTDGSGRQETQYF,TGTGCCAGCACCGACGGATCGGGGCGCCAAGAGACCCAGTACTTC
TRBV7-9,.,TRBD1,TRBJ2-6,CASSLAWDRRTGANVLTF,TGTGCCAGCAGCTTAGCTTGGGACAGACGGACTGGGGCCAACGTCCTGACTTTC
TRBV20-1,many,.,TRBJ1-2,CSARQGNYGYTF,TGCAGTGCTAGACAGGGGAACTATGGCTACACCTTC
TRBV5-1,many,TRBD1,TRBJ1-6,CASSVAKGADRGSPLHF,TGCGCCAGCAGCGTGGCAAAGGGGGCGGATCGCGGGTCACCCCTCCACTTT
TRBV28,few,.,TRBJ1-3,CASRPFAKGDSGNTIYF,TGTGCCAGCAGACCCTTTGCTAAAGGCGACTCTGGAAACACCATATATTTT
TRBV3-1,many,.,TRBJ1-2,CASSREGPGYGYTF,TGTGCCAGCAGCCGTGAAGGCCCAGGCTATGGCTACACCTTC
TRBV18,.,.,TRBJ2-2,CASSPLVVVGPGELFF,TGTGCCAGCTCACCACTGGTCGTAGTGGGACCCGGGGAGCTGTTTTTT
TRBV9,.,.,TRBJ2-4,CASSPQPDRQNIQYF,TGTGCCAGCAGCCCCCAACCCGACAGACAAAACATTCAGTACTTC
TRBV5-5,.,TRBD1,TRBJ1-5,CASSPAGGKGNQPQHF,TGTGCCAGCAGCCCCGCAGGGGGCAAGGGCAATCAGCCCCAGCATTTT
TRBV10-3,many,TRBD2,TRBJ2-7,CAIATSGRTYEQYF,TGTGCCATCGCGACTAGCGGGAGAACCTACGAGCAGTACTTC
TRBV30,.,.,TRBJ2-7,CAWRRFSSYEQYF,TGTGCCTGGAGACGGTTCAGCTCCTACGAGCAGTACTTC
TRBV28,many,TRBD2,TRBJ2-5,CASSFGLAGVKTQYF,TGTGCCAGCAGCTTCGGGCTAGCGGGTGTAAAGACCCAGTACTTC
TRBV28,few,.,TRBJ2-1,CASSLSPNNEQFF,TGTGCCAGCAGTTTAAGCCCTAACAATGAGCAGTTCTTC
TRBV2,many,TRBD2,TRBJ2-3,CASSALAGGPFETDTQYF,TGTGCCAGCAGTGCCCTAGCGGGAGGGCCCTTTGAGACAGATACGCAGTATTTT
TRBV6-1,many,TRBD1,TRBJ2-2,CASRRQGNGELFF,TGTGCCAGCAGAAGACAGGGGAACGGGGAGCTGTTTTTT
TRBV7-8,many,.,TRBJ2-5,CASSFRAFAQETQYF,TGTGCCAGCAGCTTCCGGGCCTTCGCCCAAGAGACCCAGTACTTC
TRBV29-1,.,.,TRBJ2-1,CSVYDYTRRIGGQFF,TGCAGCGTCTACGATTATACTAGGAGGATAGGGGGGCAGTTCTTC
TRBV30,.,.,TRBJ2-7,CAWSVFPEGSYEQYF,TGTGCCTGGAGTGTATTCCCAGAAGGCTCCTACGAGCAGTACTTC
TRBV7-3,.,.,TRBJ1-5,CASSMRDGNQPQHF,TGTGCCAGCAGCATGAGGGACGGCAATCAGCCCCAGCATTTT
TRBV11-2,.,TRBD2,TRBJ2-7,CASSSPREGGYEQYF,TGTGCCAGCAGCTCCCCCAGGGAGGGAGGATACGAGCAGTACTTC
TRBV30,few,TRBD1,TRBJ1-4,CAWSAFGQGAGEKLFF,TGTGCCTGGAGTGCCTTCGGACAGGGGGCAGGGGAAAAACTGTTTTTT
TRBV28,many,TRBD1,TRBJ1-1,CASRPSGQMNTEAFF,TGTGCCAGCAGGCCTTCGGGACAGATGAACACTGAAGCTTTCTTT